The 26 T cell receptor beta chains reported below all come from one sample, sequenced in a study of CD4 T cells in relation to SARS-CoV-2 and coronaviruses. The repertoire was sequenced with immunoSEQ multiplex PCR; TCRdb's copy has only in-frame clones and lacks some. The sample carries 30,000 to 45,000 clones, roughly 90% recorded once. The sample consisted of memory CD4+ T cells from PBMCs. All receptors derive from an adult with COVID-19.

As DNA, the CDR3 is TGTGCCAGCTCAGGCGACAGGGGTAATTCACCCCTCCACTTT. Encoded protein: CASSGDRGNSPLHF. This chain uses TRBV18 with TRBJ1-6; 8 positions agree with TRBD1. With V trimmed by 5 bases and J by 6 bases, 3 bases remained unmatched. Germline assignment: CDR1 KGHSH and CDR2 LQKENI. The CDR3 is 14 residues long.

In its sample, this clone was seen once. The rearrangement links TRBV19 to TRBJ1-5; 10 bases fit TRBD1. The junction had 8 bases not matched to a gene; V was cut back by 8 bases and J by 4 bases. Germline loops: CDR1 LNHDA, CDR2 SQIVND (reference sequence). The CDR3 sequence is 15 residues long. The CDR3 coding sequence is TGTGCCAGTCGATCGGGACAGGGGATGAATCAGCCCCAGCATTTT. It encodes CASRSGQGMNQPQHF. Based on the CDR3 plus reference TRBV19 and TRBJ1-5, the full variable domain is DGGITQSPKYLFRKEGQNVTLSCEQNLNHDAMYWYRQDPGQGLRLIYYSQIVNDFQKGDIAEGYSVSREKKESFPLTVTSAQKNPTAFYLCASRSGQGMNQPQHFGDGTRLSIL.

The chain is built from TRBV5-6 and TRBJ2-3; D remains unclear. The V gene lost 0 bases and the J gene lost 2 bases, with 7 bases spanning the gap. Germline-derived CDR1 and CDR2 are SGHDT and YYEEEE. CDR3 length: 14 residues. The DNA for the CDR3 is TGTGCCAGCAGCTTGGGCGCCCACACAGATACGCAGTATTTT. Its protein product is CASSLGAHTDTQYF.

The chain combines TRBV6-5 with TRBJ2-1, with D perhaps TRBD2 (6 bases). In germline, CDR1 is MNHEY, CDR2 SVGAGI. This CDR3 has 15 amino acids. V was shortened by 5 bases and J by 0 bases, with 11 bases between the two germline ends. In DNA, the CDR3 is TGTGCCAGCAGTCAGCGGGCGAACTCCTACAATGAGCAGTTCTTC. Translated: CASSQRANSYNEQFF.

This clone is medium-sized by share. This chain connects TRBV6-5 to TRBJ2-5; perhaps D is TRBD1 or TRBD2 (7 bases each). The length of the CDR3 is 15 residues. Germline V gene lookup returns CDR1 MNHEY and CDR2 SVGAGI. V was trimmed by 8 bases and J by 4 bases, leaving 20 bases between them. CDR3 loop: CASQGGRGLRETQYF. Here the CDR3 DNA reads TGTGCCAGCCAGGGGGGGCGGGGATTGAGAGAGACCCAGTACTTC.

This chain connects TRBV5-1 to TRBJ1-5, with 7 nucleotides matching TRBD1. Germline V gene sequence: CDR1 SGHRS, CDR2 YFSETQ. Trimming cost V 0 bases and J 0 bases; bases outside gene matches: 6. The CDR3 extends over 17 amino acids. The DNA of the CDR3 is TGCGCCAGCAGCTTGGGGGGGGACAGCTATAGCAATCAGCCCCAGCATTTT. It encodes CASSLGGDSYSNQPQHF.

This chain links TRBV6-2 or TRBV6-3 with TRBJ2-3, with unresolved D. The CDR3 consists of 13 residues. CDR1 and CDR2 (germline): MNHEY, SVGEGT. V was shortened by 5 bases and J by 6 bases, with 12 bases between the two germline ends. CDR3 amino acids: CASSNPSRDTQYF. Here the CDR3 DNA reads TGTGCCAGCAGTAACCCCTCAAGGGATACGCAGTATTTT.

This chain joins TRBV3-1 (or the pseudogene TRBV3-2) and TRBJ1-1; no reliable D call. The V end was cut by 4 bases, the J end by 0 bases, with 12 bases between. Germline CDR1 and CDR2: LGHDT and YNNKEL (reference sequence). The CDR3 contains 15 residues. Here the CDR3 DNA reads TGTGCCAGCAGCCTGGCGGGCTCGTTGAACACTGAAGCTTTCTTT. Its protein product is CASSLAGSLNTEAFF.

The rearrangement joins TRBV10-3 to TRBJ1-2; the D gene is possibly TRBD1 (6 bases). Trimming took off 5 bases at V and 8 bases at J, with 15 bases between the two ends. The CDR3 has 13 residues. Germline assignment: CDR1 ENHRY and CDR2 SYGVKD. CDR3 nucleotide sequence: TGTGCCATCAGTTTTGCGGGGGCGCGGGGCTACACCTTC. Protein sequence: CAISFAGARGYTF.

The chain employs TRBV5-6 and TRBJ2-1, with D tentatively TRBD1 (5 bases). This CDR3 has 15 residues. Trimming pared 2 bases from V and 8 bases from J, leaving 17 bases between. Germline V gives CDR1 SGHDT, CDR2 YYEEEE. CDR3 region: CASSFQGRGSYEQFF. The DNA for the CDR3 is TGTGCCAGCAGCTTCCAGGGAAGGGGTAGTTATGAGCAGTTCTTC. The complete variable domain, with remaining parts taken from reference TRBV5-6 and TRBJ2-1, reads DAGVTQSPTHLIKTRGQQVTLRCSPKSGHDTVSWYQQALGQGPQFIFQYYEEEERQRGNFPDRFSGHQFPNYSSELNVNALLLGDSALYLCASSFQGRGSYEQFFGPGTRLTVL.

The V and J genes are TRBV6-5 and TRBJ1-5; 10 bases map to TRBD1. Per germline, CDR1 MNHEY and CDR2 SVGAGI. Trimming at V came to 5 bases and at J to 3 bases, leaving 4 bases not matched to a gene. The CDR3 is 15 amino acids. CDR3 sequence: CASSRQGAFNQPQHF. CDR3 nucleotide sequence: TGTGCCAGCAGTCGACAGGGGGCGTTCAATCAGCCCCAGCATTTT.

J is TRBJ1-1 and V is TRBV11-3; the D gene is possibly TRBD1 (6 bases). V lost 5 bases to trimming and J lost 3 bases, with 16 bases between them. There are 15 residues in the CDR3. Per germline, CDR1 SGHNT and CDR2 YENEEA. The CDR3 nucleotides are TGTGCCAGCAGCGAAGACAGTCAGGGGCACACTGAAGCTTTCTTT. Residues: CASSEDSQGHTEAFF.

The chain employs TRBV5-8 and TRBJ2-5; tentatively, D is TRBD2 (7 bases). V lost 6 bases and J lost 5, with 23 bases in between. The CDR3 consists of 16 residues. Germline CDR1 reads SGHTS; CDR2 reads YDEGEE. Here the CDR3 reads CASIKGGRGMVETQYF. In nucleotides, the CDR3 is TGTGCCAGCATCAAGGGGGGGCGCGGTATGGTTGAGACCCAGTACTTC.

The chain uses TRBV19 and TRBJ1-2; D uncertain. The length of the CDR3 is 14 residues. Per the germline V gene, CDR1 is LNHDA and CDR2 is SQIVND (reference sequence). V was clipped by 0 bases and J by 6 bases, with 11 bases between them. CDR3 in DNA: TGTGCCAGTAGTATAGATCAGGTGAATAATGGCTACACCTTC. Protein: CASSIDQVNNGYTF. Full variable domain (outside the CDR3, taken from reference TRBV19 and TRBJ1-2): DGGITQSPKYLFRKEGQNVTLSCEQNLNHDAMYWYRQDPGQGLRLIYYSQIVNDFQKGDIAEGYSVSREKKESFPLTVTSAQKNPTAFYLCASSIDQVNNGYTFGSGTRLTVV.

The chain carries TRBV3-1 (or the pseudogene TRBV3-2) and TRBJ1-4, with a weak D call TRBD1 (6 bases). V lost 4 bases, J lost 1 base, and 10 bases lay in between. Germline V gene sequence: CDR1 LGHDT, CDR2 YNNKEL (reference sequence). The CDR3 has 15 residues. This chain's CDR3 is CASSPRTVTNEKLFF. The CDR3 DNA reads TGTGCCAGCAGCCCCAGGACAGTAACTAATGAAAAACTGTTTTTT.

This clone is a singleton in its sample. The chain links TRBV11-1 to TRBJ2-3, with 9 positions matching TRBD1. J was trimmed by 4 bases and V by 5 bases; bases with no gene match: 4. CDR1 and CDR2 from the germline V gene are SGHAT and FQDESV (reference sequence). The CDR3 extends over 14 amino acids. The CDR3 DNA reads as TGTGCCAGCAGCACTACAGGGGGCCCAGATACGCAGTATTTT. It translates to CASSTTGGPDTQYF.

The rearrangement links TRBV9 to TRBJ2-3, with 7 bases lining up with TRBD2. The CDR3 extends over 16 amino acids. V was pared by 5 bases and J by 3 bases, with 12 bases of the junction left unmatched. Germline V gene sequence: CDR1 SGDLS, CDR2 YYNGEE. The CDR3 DNA is TGTGCCAGCAGTCCCCACGGGACTACGGGAACAGATACGCAGTATTTT. Its protein product is CASSPHGTTGTDTQYF.

The chain combines TRBV9 with TRBJ2-5, with TRBD1 as a possible D gene (5 bases). Between the trimmed V and J ends, which lost 3 bases and 4 bases, there was a span of 25 bases. The CDR3 runs to 18 residues. Germline loops: CDR1 SGDLS, CDR2 YYNGEE. The chain's CDR3 is CASSAVASVSGSVETQYF. CDR3 DNA sequence: TGTGCCAGCAGCGCCGTTGCCTCGGTGTCAGGGTCGGTAGAGACCCAGTACTTC.

The chain combines TRBV28 with TRBJ2-3; D gene uncertain. Trimming shortened V by 8 bases and J by 4 bases, and 13 bases separated the two germline ends. Looked up from germline, CDR1 is MDHEN and CDR2 is SYDVKM. CDR3 size: 13 residues. CDR3 nucleotide sequence: TGTGCCAGCGGCCTAGTTCAATCAGATACGCAGTATTTT. Translating gives CASGLVQSDTQYF.

The chain joins TRBV25-1 to TRBJ1-1; D might be TRBD1 (6 bases). This CDR3 spans 13 amino acids. Between the trimmed V and J ends, which lost 3 bases and 6 bases, there was a span of 11 bases. Germline lookup yields CDR1 MGHDK and CDR2 SYGVNS. CDR3 sequence reads: CASSEWGAPEAFF. In nucleotides, the CDR3 is TGTGCCAGCAGTGAGTGGGGGGCCCCTGAAGCTTTCTTT.

The chain uses TRBV9 and TRBJ1-6, with no clear D. This CDR3 spans 15 amino acids. V lost 0 bases and J lost 6, with 10 bases in between. CDR1 is SGDLS, CDR2 YYNGEE, per germline. CDR3 nucleotide sequence: TGTGCCAGCAGCGTAGACCGCCACGGTAATTCACCCCTCCACTTT. Its translation is CASSVDRHGNSPLHF.

V gene TRBV5-1 combines with J gene TRBJ2-3; the match to TRBD1 covers 9 bases. Trimming at V came to 0 bases and at J to 5 bases, leaving 1 base not matched to a gene. Germline assignment: CDR1 SGHRS and CDR2 YFSETQ. CDR3 length equals 14 residues. CDR3 nucleotide sequence: TGCGCCAGCAGCTTGGGACAGGGGGTAGATACGCAGTATTTT. Residues: CASSLGQGVDTQYF.

The chain recombines TRBV5-1 with TRBJ2-3; a weak D match, TRBD2 (7 bases). V lost 2 bases and J lost 6, with 16 bases in between. Germline CDR1 reads SGHRS; CDR2 reads YFSETQ. This CDR3 is built from 15 residues. The CDR3 DNA is TGCGCCAGCAGCTTTAACCCGGGGGGCGGGGATACGCAGTATTTT. Protein sequence: CASSFNPGGGDTQYF.

The V gene is TRBV11-3, the J gene TRBJ1-2; TRBD1 aligns across 8 bases. Trimming removed 1 base from V and 2 bases from J; junction bases left unmatched: 9. Germline V CDR1 and CDR2: SGHNT, YENEEA. The CDR3 loop spans 17 amino acids. The CDR3 DNA follows: TGTGCCAGCAGCTTAGGAGGGGGGGACAGGAGGAACTATGGCTACACCTTC. Its protein product is CASSLGGGDRRNYGYTF.

This sequence joins TRBV7-2 and TRBJ1-2; 10 bases map to TRBD1. Unmatched junction bases numbered 11, after V lost 5 bases and J lost 8 bases. This CDR3 is 15 amino acids long. Per the germline V gene, CDR1 is SGHTA and CDR2 is FQGNSA. CDR3 region: CASSPNTGTGEGYTF. The CDR3 DNA reads TGTGCCAGCAGCCCGAATACCGGGACAGGGGAGGGCTACACCTTC.

This chain links TRBV6-5 with TRBJ2-5; D perhaps matches TRBD1 (7 bases). The CDR3 loop spans 14 amino acids. V lost 8 bases, J lost 7 bases, and 20 bases lay in between. Germline CDR1 MNHEY, CDR2 SVGAGI. CDR3 amino acids: CASSATGLEGTQYF. In DNA form, the CDR3 reads TGTGCCAGCTCCGCGACAGGGCTGGAGGGGACCCAGTACTTC.